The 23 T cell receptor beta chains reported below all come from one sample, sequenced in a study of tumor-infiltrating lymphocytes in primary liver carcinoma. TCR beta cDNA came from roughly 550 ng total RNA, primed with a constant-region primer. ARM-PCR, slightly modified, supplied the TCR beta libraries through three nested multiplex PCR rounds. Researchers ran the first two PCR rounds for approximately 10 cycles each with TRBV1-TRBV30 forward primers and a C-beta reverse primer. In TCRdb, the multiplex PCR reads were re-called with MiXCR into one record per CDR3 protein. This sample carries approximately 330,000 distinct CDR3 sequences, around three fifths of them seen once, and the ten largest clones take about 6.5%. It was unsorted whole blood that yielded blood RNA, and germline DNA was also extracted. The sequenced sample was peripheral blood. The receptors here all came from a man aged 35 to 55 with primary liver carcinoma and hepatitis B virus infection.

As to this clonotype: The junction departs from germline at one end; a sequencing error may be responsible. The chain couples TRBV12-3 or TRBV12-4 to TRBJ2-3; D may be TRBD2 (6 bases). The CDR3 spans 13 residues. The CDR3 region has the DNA TGTGCCAGCAATTTAGCGGCATGGGAAACGCAGTATTTT. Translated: CASNLAAWETQYF.

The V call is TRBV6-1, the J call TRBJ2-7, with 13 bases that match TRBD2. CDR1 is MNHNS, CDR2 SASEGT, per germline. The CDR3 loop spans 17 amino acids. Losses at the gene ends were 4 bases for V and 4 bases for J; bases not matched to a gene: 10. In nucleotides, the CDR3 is TGTGCCAGCAGTGTTTTAGGGGGACTAGCGGGATGGTACGAGCAGTACTTC. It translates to CASSVLGGLAGWYEQYF.

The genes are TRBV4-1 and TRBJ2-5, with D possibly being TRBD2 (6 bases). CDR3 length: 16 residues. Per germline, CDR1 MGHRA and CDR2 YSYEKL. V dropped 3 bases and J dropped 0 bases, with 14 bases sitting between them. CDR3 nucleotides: TGCGCCAGCAGCCACCCGGGAGAGTCGCACCAAGAGACCCAGTACTTC. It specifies CASSHPGESHQETQYF.

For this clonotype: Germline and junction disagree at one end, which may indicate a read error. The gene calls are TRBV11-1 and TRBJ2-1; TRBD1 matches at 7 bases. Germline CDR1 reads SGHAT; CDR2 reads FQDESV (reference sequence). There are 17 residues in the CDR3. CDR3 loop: CGSSLVGTADTYNEQFF. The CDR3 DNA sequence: TGTGGCAGCAGCTTAGTCGGGACAGCGGATACCTACAATGAGCAGTTCTTC.

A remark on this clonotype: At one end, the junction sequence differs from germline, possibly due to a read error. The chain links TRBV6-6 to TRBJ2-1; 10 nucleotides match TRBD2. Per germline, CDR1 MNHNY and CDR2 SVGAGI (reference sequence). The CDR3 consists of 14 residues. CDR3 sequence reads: CVSSWTSGNNEQFF. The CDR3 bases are TGTGTCAGCAGCTGGACTAGCGGAAACAATGAGCAGTTCTTC.

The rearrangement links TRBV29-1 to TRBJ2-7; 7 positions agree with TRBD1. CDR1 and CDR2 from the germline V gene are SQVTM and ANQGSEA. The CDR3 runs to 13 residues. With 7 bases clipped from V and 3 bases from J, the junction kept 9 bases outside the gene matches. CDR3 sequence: CSAADRVDYEQYF. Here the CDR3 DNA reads TGCAGCGCTGCTGACAGGGTGGACTACGAGCAGTACTTC.

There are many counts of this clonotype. The CDR3 DNA reads as TGCGCCAGCAGTGAGCAGAGATCGGGGGCCCAGTACTTC. This codes for CASSEQRSGAQYF. The chain couples TRBV10-2 to TRBJ2-5; D is perhaps TRBD2 (6 bases). Trimming left V 2 bases short and J 9 bases short, with 13 bases between. The CDR3 is 13 residues long. Germline lookup yields CDR1 WSHSY and CDR2 SAAADI.

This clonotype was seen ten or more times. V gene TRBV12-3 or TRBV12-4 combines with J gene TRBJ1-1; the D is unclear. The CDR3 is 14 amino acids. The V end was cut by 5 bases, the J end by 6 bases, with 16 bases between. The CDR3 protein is CASSPRGGSSEAFF. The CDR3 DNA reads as TGTGCCAGCAGTCCCAGAGGCGGGAGCTCTGAAGCTTTCTTT.

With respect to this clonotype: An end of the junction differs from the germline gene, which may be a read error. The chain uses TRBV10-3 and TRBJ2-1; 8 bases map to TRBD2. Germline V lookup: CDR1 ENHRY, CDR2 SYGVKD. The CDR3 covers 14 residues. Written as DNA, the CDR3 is TGTGCCTCCCAAGCGGGAGTGTCCTACAATGAACAGTTCTTC. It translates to CASQAGVSYNEQFF.

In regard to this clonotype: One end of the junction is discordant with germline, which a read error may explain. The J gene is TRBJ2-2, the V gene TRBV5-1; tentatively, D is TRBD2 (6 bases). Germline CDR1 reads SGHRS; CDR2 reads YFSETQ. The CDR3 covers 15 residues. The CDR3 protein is CASGRGGANTGELLF. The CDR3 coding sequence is TGCGCCAGCGGGAGAGGAGGGGCGAACACCGGGGAGCTGCTTTTT.

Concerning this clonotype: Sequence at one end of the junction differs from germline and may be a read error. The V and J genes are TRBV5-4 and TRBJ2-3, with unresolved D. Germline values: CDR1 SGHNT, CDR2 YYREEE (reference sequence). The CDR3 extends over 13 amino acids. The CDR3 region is CASSPGSGHTQCF. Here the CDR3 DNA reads TGTGCCAGCAGCCCCGGGTCCGGCCATACGCAATGTTTT. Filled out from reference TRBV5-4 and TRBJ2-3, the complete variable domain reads ETGVTQSPTHLIKTRGQQVTLRCSSQSGHNTVSWYQQALGQGPQFIFQYYREEENGRGNFPPRFSGLQFPNYSSELNVNALELDDSALYLCASSPGSGHTQCFGPGTRLTVL.

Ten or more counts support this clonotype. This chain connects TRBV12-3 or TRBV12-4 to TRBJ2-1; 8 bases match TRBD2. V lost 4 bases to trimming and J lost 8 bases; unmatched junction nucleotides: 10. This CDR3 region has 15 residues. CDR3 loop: CASSSGIAGWDEQFF. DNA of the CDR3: TGTGCCAGCAGTTCCGGGATAGCGGGATGGGATGAGCAGTTCTTC.

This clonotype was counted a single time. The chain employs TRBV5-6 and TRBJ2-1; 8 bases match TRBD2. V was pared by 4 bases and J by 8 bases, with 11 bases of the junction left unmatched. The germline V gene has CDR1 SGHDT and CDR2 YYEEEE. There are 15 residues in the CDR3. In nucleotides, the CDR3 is TGTGCCAGCAGCCCTCCGGGACTAGAGGTTGATGAGCAGTTCTTC. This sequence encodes CASSPPGLEVDEQFF.

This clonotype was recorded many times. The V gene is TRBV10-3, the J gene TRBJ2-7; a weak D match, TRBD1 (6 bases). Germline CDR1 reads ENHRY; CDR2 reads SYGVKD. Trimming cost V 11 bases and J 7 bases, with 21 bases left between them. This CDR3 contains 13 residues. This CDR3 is CAARGGFPEEQYF. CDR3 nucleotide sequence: TGTGCCGCCAGGGGTGGCTTCCCGGAGGAGCAGTACTTC.

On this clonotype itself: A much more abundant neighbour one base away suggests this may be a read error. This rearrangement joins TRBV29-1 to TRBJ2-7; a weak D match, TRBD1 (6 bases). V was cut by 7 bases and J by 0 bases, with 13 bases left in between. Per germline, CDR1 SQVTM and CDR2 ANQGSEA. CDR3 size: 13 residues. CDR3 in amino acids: CSGQDLSSYEQYF. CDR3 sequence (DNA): TGCAGCGGACAGGACCTTAGCTCCTACGAGCAGTACTTC.

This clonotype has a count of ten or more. CDR3 nucleotides: TGCAGCGTTGAAGATCAGAGCGGATCCTACAATGAGCAGTTCTTC. This gives the protein CSVEDQSGSYNEQFF. The rearrangement links TRBV29-1 to TRBJ2-1; possible D gene TRBD2, 5 bases. The CDR3 contains 15 residues. V was clipped by 0 bases and J by 1 base, with 10 bases between them. The germline V gene encodes CDR1 SQVTM and CDR2 ANQGSEA.

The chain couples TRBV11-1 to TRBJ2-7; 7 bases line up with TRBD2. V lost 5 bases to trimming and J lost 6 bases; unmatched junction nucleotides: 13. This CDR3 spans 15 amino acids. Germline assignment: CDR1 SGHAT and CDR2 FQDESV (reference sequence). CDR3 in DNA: TGTGCCAGCAGCACCCTAAATGGGAGGGCTCGCGAGCAGTACTTC. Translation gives CASSTLNGRAREQYF.

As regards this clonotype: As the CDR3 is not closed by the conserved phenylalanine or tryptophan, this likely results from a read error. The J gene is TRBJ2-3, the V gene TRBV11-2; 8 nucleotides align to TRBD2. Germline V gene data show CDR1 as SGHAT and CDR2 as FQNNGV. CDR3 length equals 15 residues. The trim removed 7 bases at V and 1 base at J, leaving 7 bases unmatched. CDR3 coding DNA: TGTGCCAGCACCCCCCGGGGGGGGGGCACAGATACGCAGTATCTT. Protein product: CASTPRGGGTDTQYL.

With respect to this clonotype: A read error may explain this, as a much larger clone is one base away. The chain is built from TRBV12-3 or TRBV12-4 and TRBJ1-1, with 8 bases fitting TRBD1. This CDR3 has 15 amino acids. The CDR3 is CTSSLIRGRVTEAFF. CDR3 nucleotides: TGTACCAGCAGTTTAATCAGGGGGCGCGTCACTGAAGCTTTCTTT.

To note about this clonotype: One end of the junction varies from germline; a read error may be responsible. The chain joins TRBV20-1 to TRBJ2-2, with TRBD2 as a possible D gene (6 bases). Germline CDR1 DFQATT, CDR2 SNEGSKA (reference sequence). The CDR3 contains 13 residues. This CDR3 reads CSAREGAGGELLF. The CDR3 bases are TGCAGTGCTAGAGAGGGAGCAGGCGGGGAGCTGTTGTTT.

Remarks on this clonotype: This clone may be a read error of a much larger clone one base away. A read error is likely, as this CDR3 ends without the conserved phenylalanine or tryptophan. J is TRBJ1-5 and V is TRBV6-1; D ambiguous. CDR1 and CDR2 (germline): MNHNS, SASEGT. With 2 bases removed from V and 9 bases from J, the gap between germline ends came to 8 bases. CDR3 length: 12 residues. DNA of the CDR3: TGTGCCAGCAGTGAAAACGATCGGCCCCAGCATTCT. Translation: CASSENDRPQHS.

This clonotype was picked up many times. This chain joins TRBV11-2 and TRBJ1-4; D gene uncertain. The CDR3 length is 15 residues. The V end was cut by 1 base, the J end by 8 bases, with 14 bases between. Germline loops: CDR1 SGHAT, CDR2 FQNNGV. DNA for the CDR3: TGTGCCAGCAGCTTAGCAGGAAGCTTCGGCGAAAAACTGTTTTTT. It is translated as CASSLAGSFGEKLFF.

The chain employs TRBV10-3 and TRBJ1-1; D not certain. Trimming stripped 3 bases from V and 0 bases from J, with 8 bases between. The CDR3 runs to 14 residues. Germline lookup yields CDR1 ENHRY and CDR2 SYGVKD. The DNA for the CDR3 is TGTGCCATCAGTGAAAGGTCAGTGAACACTGAAGCTTTCTTT. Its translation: CAISERSVNTEAFF.